The 32 T cell receptor beta chains below come from one sample, sequenced in a study of CD8 T cells in Susac syndrome. A quantity of roughly 0.5 to 1 ug RNA underwent reverse transcription using random hexamers. TCRdb analysed the immunoSEQ multiplex PCR reads with MiXCR anew, one entry per CDR3 protein. The data show fewer than 35,000 distinct CDR3 sequences, around 94% seen once. The material sequenced was CD8+ T cells from PBMCs. Receptor source: a human donor in good health.

This clonotype has only a few counts. The chain has TRBV19 and TRBJ1-1; 9 positions agree with TRBD1. The germline V gene has CDR1 LNHDA and CDR2 SQIVND (reference sequence). There are 15 residues in the CDR3. V gave up 5 bases and J gave up 5 bases; unmatched junction bases: 9. The CDR3 coding sequence is TGTGCCAGTAGTCCCGGGACAGGGTTGGTGACTGAAGCTTTCTTT. Translating it yields CASSPGTGLVTEAFF.

J is TRBJ2-1 and V is TRBV7-2; D is perhaps TRBD2 (6 bases). V shed 7 bases and J shed 6 bases, with 13 bases lying between them. Germline CDR1 SGHTA, CDR2 FQGNSA. There are 13 residues in the CDR3. The CDR3 DNA is TGTGCCAGCACCTTCGGGGGAGGCAATGAGCAGTTCTTC. As protein: CASTFGGGNEQFF.

This chain connects TRBV4-3 to TRBJ2-2, with TRBD1 matching 10 bases. Germline lookup yields CDR1 LGHNA and CDR2 YSLEER. Trimming cost V 3 bases and J 7 bases; bases outside gene matches: 5. The CDR3 is 15 residues long. The CDR3 region is CASSQGTGVNGELFF. The CDR3 nucleotides are TGCGCCAGCAGCCAGGGGACAGGGGTGAACGGGGAGCTGTTTTTT.

The rearrangement links TRBV7-9 to TRBJ2-7; 11 positions agree with TRBD2. V shed 5 bases, J shed 4 bases, and the junction held 10 bases outside the gene matches. CDR3 size: 16 residues. Per germline, CDR1 SEHNR and CDR2 FQNEAQ (reference sequence). The CDR3 bases are TGTGCCAGCAGCAATTCGCGACTAGCGGGGATTTACGAGCAGTACTTC. It is translated as CASSNSRLAGIYEQYF.

The chain recombines TRBV7-6 with TRBJ1-5, with D uncertain. The CDR3 has 15 residues. Germline V gene data show CDR1 as SGHVS and CDR2 as FNYEAQ. With 1 base removed from V and 7 bases from J, the gap between germline ends came to 14 bases. For the CDR3, the DNA is TGTGCCAGCAGCTTAGAAATGGGTCAGCACCAGCCCCAGCATTTT. Encoded protein: CASSLEMGQHQPQHF.

This rearrangement joins TRBV7-2 to TRBJ2-1; 8 bases are a match to TRBD1. Germline V lookup: CDR1 SGHTA, CDR2 FQGNSA. Trimming took 6 bases from V and 4 from J; bases not matched to a gene: 8. This CDR3 is built from 15 residues. CDR3 nucleotides: TGTGCCAGCAGTCCCGAGACAGGGGTTTACAATGAGCAGTTCTTC. Its translation is CASSPETGVYNEQFF.

V usage is TRBV28 and J usage is TRBJ1-2; 8 bases are shared with TRBD1. The CDR3 is 13 amino acids. From germline, CDR1 is MDHEN and CDR2 SYDVKM. V was pared by 2 bases and J by 10 bases, with 6 bases of the junction left unmatched. CDR3 in amino acids: CASSLQGAEDYTF. The CDR3 nucleotides are TGTGCCAGCAGTTTACAGGGGGCAGAAGACTACACCTTC.

V is TRBV6-4 and J is TRBJ2-3; D gene unclear. Trimming cost V 2 bases and J 0 bases, with 3 bases left between them. The CDR3 totals 13 residues. Germline CDR1 reads MRHNA; CDR2 reads SNTAGT. The CDR3 spells CASSDDSTDTQYF. The CDR3 DNA reads as TGTGCCAGCAGTGACGACAGCACAGATACGCAGTATTTT.

The genes are TRBV27 and TRBJ2-7, with 8 bases fitting TRBD1. This CDR3 has 17 amino acids. The V segment lost 2 bases and the J segment 1 base; nucleotides outside the gene matches: 10. The germline CDR1 and CDR2 sequences are MNHEY and SMNVEV (reference sequence). The CDR3 here is CASSLALGQGGSYEQYF. In DNA form, the CDR3 reads TGTGCCAGCAGTTTAGCCCTCGGACAGGGTGGGTCCTACGAGCAGTACTTC.

The chain is built from TRBV7-2 and TRBJ2-1; TRBD2 agrees at 13 bases. The CDR3 is 17 residues long. V was clipped by 1 base and J by 2 bases; unmatched bases: 2. Looked up from germline, CDR1 is SGHTA and CDR2 is FQGNSA. CDR3 bases: TGTGCCAGCAGCTTAGTGGGGACTAGCGGGACCTACAATGAGCAGTTCTTC. It translates to CASSLVGTSGTYNEQFF.

The J gene is TRBJ2-3, the V gene TRBV29-1; 9 positions agree with TRBD1. Germline values: CDR1 SQVTM, CDR2 ANQGSEA. The CDR3 runs to 14 residues. V shed 7 bases, J shed 1 base, and the junction held 6 bases outside the gene matches. The CDR3 DNA reads TGCAGCGCTGACAGGGGGTCCCGCACAGATACGCAGTATTTT. This translates into CSADRGSRTDTQYF.

V usage is TRBV10-3 and J usage is TRBJ1-3, with D hard to call. Per germline, CDR1 ENHRY and CDR2 SYGVKD. V lost 0 bases and J lost 0, with 3 bases in between. This CDR3 region has 14 residues. CDR3 nucleotide sequence: TGTGCCATCAGTGAGTCTCACTCTGGAAACACCATATATTTT. Translated, it gives CAISESHSGNTIYF.

The chain employs TRBV10-2 and TRBJ2-2, with 12 bases fitting TRBD2. Germline assignment: CDR1 WSHSY and CDR2 SAAADI. The CDR3 consists of 17 residues. J gave up 2 bases and V 6 bases, and 7 bases lay outside the gene matches. The CDR3 DNA is TGCGCCAGCAGAAAACTAGCGGGGGGTCCCAACACCGGGGAGCTGTTTTTT. Translating it yields CASRKLAGGPNTGELFF.

The chain combines TRBV5-1 with TRBJ2-1; 7 bases match TRBD1. Looked up from germline, CDR1 is SGHRS and CDR2 is YFSETQ. The V and J ends lost 5 bases and 10 bases, in that order; junction bases with no gene match: 15. The length of the CDR3 is 15 residues. The CDR3 region has the DNA TGCGCCAGCAGTCTAACAGGGGCACCTTTCGAGGAGCAGTTCTTC. It translates to CASSLTGAPFEEQFF. The full variable domain, in which reference TRBV5-1 and TRBJ2-1 provide the parts outside the CDR3, is KAGVTQTPRYLIKTRGQQVTLSCSPISGHRSVSWYQQTPGQGLQFLFEYFSETQRNKGNFPGRFSGRQFSNSRSEMNVSTLELGDSALYLCASSLTGAPFEEQFFGPGTRLTVL.

The gene calls are TRBV6-6 and TRBJ1-3, with D perhaps matching TRBD1 (5 bases). The CDR3 covers 12 residues. Trimming removed 8 bases at V and 0 bases at J, with 5 bases between. Germline-derived CDR1 and CDR2 are MNHNY and SVGAGI (reference sequence). This CDR3 is CASGTSGNTIYF. The CDR3, as DNA: TGTGCCAGCGGGACCTCTGGAAACACCATATATTTT.

This chain joins TRBV7-8 and TRBJ2-3; TRBD2 aligns across 7 bases. The CDR3 sequence is 15 residues long. The germline V gene encodes CDR1 SGHVS and CDR2 FQNEAQ. Trimming removed 2 bases from V and 0 bases from J; junction bases left unmatched: 2. CDR3 sequence (DNA): TGTGCCAGCAGCTTAAGCGGGGATAGCACAGATACGCAGTATTTT. Residues: CASSLSGDSTDTQYF.

The rearrangement joins TRBV27 to TRBJ1-6; D unclear. The germline V gene encodes CDR1 MNHEY and CDR2 SMNVEV (reference sequence). The CDR3 is 14 residues long. V was clipped by 7 bases and J by 0 bases, with 7 bases between them. The CDR3 protein is CASKEISYNSPLHF. The CDR3 DNA reads as TGTGCCAGCAAGGAGATCTCCTATAATTCACCCCTCCACTTT.

The chain combines TRBV4-1 with TRBJ2-2, with 14 bases aligning to TRBD2. CDR1 MGHRA and CDR2 YSYEKL come from the germline V gene. Trimming took 5 bases from V and 7 from J; bases not matched to a gene: 6. The CDR3 is made up of 16 amino acids. CDR3 coding DNA: TGCGCCAGCAGCGAGACTAGCGGGGGGGCGCGCGGGGAGCTGTTTTTT. Its translation: CASSETSGGARGELFF.

V usage is TRBV19 and J usage is TRBJ2-3; TRBD1 matches 9 bases. Germline V gene sequence: CDR1 LNHDA, CDR2 SQIVND (reference sequence). This CDR3 spans 16 amino acids. The V and J ends lost 3 bases and 3 bases, in that order; junction bases with no gene match: 7. The CDR3 spells CASSIPGQGWTDTQYF. In nucleotides, the CDR3 is TGTGCCAGTAGTATTCCGGGACAGGGTTGGACAGATACGCAGTATTTT.

The V call is TRBV4-1, the J call TRBJ2-7; D may be TRBD1 (5 bases). This CDR3 is 15 amino acids long. The V gene lost 0 bases and the J gene lost 0 bases, with 9 bases spanning the gap. CDR1 and CDR2 from the germline V gene are MGHRA and YSYEKL. The CDR3 DNA follows: TGCGCCAGCAGCCAAGACAGGACAACCTCCTACGAGCAGTACTTC. This sequence encodes CASSQDRTTSYEQYF.

This chain connects TRBV11-2 to TRBJ1-5; no reliable D call. The V and J ends lost 4 bases and 4 bases respectively, with 8 bases between them. Per germline, CDR1 SGHAT and CDR2 FQNNGV. CDR3 length: 13 amino acids. The CDR3: CASSSGYNQPQHF. Here the CDR3 DNA reads TGTGCCAGCAGCTCCGGGTATAATCAGCCCCAGCATTTT. The full variable domain, rest sourced from reference TRBV11-2 and TRBJ1-5, is EAGVAQSPRYKIIEKRQSVAFWCNPISGHATLYWYQQILGQGPKLLIQFQNNGVVDDSQLPKDRFSAERLKGVDSTLKIQPAKLEDSAVYLCASSSGYNQPQHFGDGTRLSIL.

Here the CDR3 DNA reads TGTGCCAGTAGCCAGACCCCCGCTGAGCAGTTCTTC. Amino acid sequence: CASSQTPAEQFF. This rearrangement joins TRBV19 to TRBJ2-1; D is undetermined. V was pared by 6 bases and J by 9 bases, with 12 bases between. The CDR3 length is 12 residues. Germline V gives CDR1 LNHDA, CDR2 SQIVND (reference sequence).

This chain joins TRBV20-1 and TRBJ2-3; maybe TRBD2 (5 bases). V lost 0 bases and J 1 base, leaving 11 bases between the germline ends. The CDR3 covers 15 residues. Per germline, CDR1 DFQATT and CDR2 SNEGSKA (reference sequence). Here the CDR3 reads CSARDVSVGTDTQYF. In DNA form, the CDR3 reads TGCAGTGCTAGAGATGTTAGCGTCGGCACAGATACGCAGTATTTT.

This chain joins TRBV5-4 and TRBJ2-7; perhaps TRBD1 as D (6 bases). The length of the CDR3 is 13 residues. V gave up 4 bases and J gave up 7 bases, with 15 bases separating them. Germline lookup yields CDR1 SGHNT and CDR2 YYREEE (reference sequence). The CDR3 nucleotides are TGTGCCAGCAGCACGCAGGGGACGCGTGAGCAGTACTTC. It specifies CASSTQGTREQYF.

The rearrangement uses TRBV6-2 or TRBV6-3 and TRBJ2-1; D gene unclear. Germline V CDR1 and CDR2: MNHEY, SVGEGT. The V gene lost 5 bases and the J gene lost 0 bases, with 8 bases spanning the gap. CDR3 length: 14 residues. The CDR3 loop is CASSRGSSYNEQFF. In DNA, the CDR3 is TGTGCCAGCAGTCGAGGCAGCTCCTACAATGAGCAGTTCTTC.

V gene TRBV20-1 combines with J gene TRBJ2-4, with D hard to call. The V gene lost 1 base and the J gene lost 4 bases, with 8 bases spanning the gap. CDR1 is DFQATT and CDR2 is SNEGSKA in the germline V gene (reference sequence). There are 13 residues in the CDR3. The CDR3 is CSARARGKNIQYF. The DNA for the CDR3 is TGCAGTGCTAGAGCGCGCGGAAAAAACATTCAGTACTTC.

J is TRBJ2-7 and V is TRBV5-6, with D possibly called TRBD1 or TRBD2 (5 bases each). This CDR3 comprises 16 residues. CDR1 is SGHDT and CDR2 is YYEEEE in the germline V gene. Deletions cut 4 bases from V and 1 base from J, with 18 bases between. In nucleotides, the CDR3 is TGTGCCAGCAGCGGGATCGGGACGCTCGATTCCTACGAGCAGTACTTC. The encoded protein is CASSGIGTLDSYEQYF.

This clonotype was picked up one time. The J gene is TRBJ2-7, the V gene TRBV2; unclear D gene. The V gene's germline CDR1 is SNHLY and CDR2 FYNNEI. V dropped 1 base and J dropped 2 bases, with 9 bases sitting between them. This CDR3 region has 14 residues. The CDR3 loop reads CASSEVGSPYEQYF. DNA for the CDR3: TGTGCCAGCAGTGAAGTTGGATCCCCCTACGAGCAGTACTTC.

The gene calls are TRBV6-1 and TRBJ2-1; no definite D call. Germline CDR1 is MNHNS and CDR2 is SASEGT. The CDR3 consists of 16 residues. V was clipped by 6 bases and J by 10 bases, with 25 bases between them. The DNA of the CDR3 is TGTGCCAGCAGCCGCACCGGGCCTCCTACCCTCATCGAGCAGTTCTTC. Translating gives CASSRTGPPTLIEQFF.

This clonotype was counted a single time. V usage is TRBV7-9 and J usage is TRBJ2-7, with TRBD2 identical over 7 bases. The V gene end was trimmed by 6 bases and the J gene end by 2 bases; junction bases not matched to a gene: 7. CDR3 length equals 14 residues. Looked up from germline, CDR1 is SEHNR and CDR2 is FQNEAQ (reference sequence). The CDR3 DNA is TGTGCCAGCAGGGGAGGGACCTTGGCCTACGAGCAGTACTTC. Protein sequence: CASRGGTLAYEQYF.

This clonotype appeared a few times. The chain carries TRBV20-1 and TRBJ1-2; TRBD1 matches 8 bases. The CDR3 covers 15 residues. Germline V CDR1 and CDR2: DFQATT, SNEGSKA (reference sequence). The CDR3 loop reads CSCEGQELANYGYTF. DNA of the CDR3: TGCAGCTGCGAGGGACAGGAGTTAGCTAACTATGGCTACACCTTC.

The rearrangement uses TRBV4-1 and TRBJ1-5; D is undetermined. The V end lost 4 bases, the J end lost 1 base, and 11 bases lay between the germline ends. This CDR3 contains 15 residues. Looked up from germline, CDR1 is MGHRA and CDR2 is YSYEKL. This CDR3 is CASSPTEYSNQPQHF. The CDR3 bases are TGCGCCAGCAGCCCAACGGAGTACAGCAATCAGCCCCAGCATTTT.